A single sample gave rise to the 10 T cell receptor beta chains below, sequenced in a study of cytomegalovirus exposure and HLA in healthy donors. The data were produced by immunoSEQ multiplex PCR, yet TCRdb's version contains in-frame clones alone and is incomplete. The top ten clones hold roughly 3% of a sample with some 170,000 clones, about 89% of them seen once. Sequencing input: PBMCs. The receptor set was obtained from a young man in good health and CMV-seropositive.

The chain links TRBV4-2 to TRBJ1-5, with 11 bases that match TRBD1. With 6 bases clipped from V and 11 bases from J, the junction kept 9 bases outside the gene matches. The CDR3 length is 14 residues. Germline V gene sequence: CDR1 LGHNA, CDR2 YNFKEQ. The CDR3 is CASSSDRGQGSQHF. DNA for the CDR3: TGTGCCAGCAGTTCGGACAGGGGGCAAGGGTCCCAGCATTTT.

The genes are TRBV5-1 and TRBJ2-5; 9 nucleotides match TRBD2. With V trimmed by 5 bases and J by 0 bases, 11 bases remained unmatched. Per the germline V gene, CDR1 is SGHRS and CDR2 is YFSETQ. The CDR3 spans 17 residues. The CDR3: CASSNGAGGSYQETQYF. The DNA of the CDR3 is TGCGCCAGCAGTAATGGGGCGGGGGGGTCGTACCAAGAGACCCAGTACTTC.

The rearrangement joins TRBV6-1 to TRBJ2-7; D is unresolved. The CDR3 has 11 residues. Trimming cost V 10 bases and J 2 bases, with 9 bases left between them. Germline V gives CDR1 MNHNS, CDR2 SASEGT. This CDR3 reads CATPGPYEQYF. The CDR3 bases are TGTGCCACCCCTGGCCCCTACGAGCAGTACTTC.

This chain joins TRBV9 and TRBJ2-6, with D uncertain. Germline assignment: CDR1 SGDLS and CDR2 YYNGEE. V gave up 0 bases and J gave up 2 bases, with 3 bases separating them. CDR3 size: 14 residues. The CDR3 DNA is TGTGCCAGCAGCGTAGTCGCTGGGGCCAACGTCCTGACTTTC. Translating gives CASSVVAGANVLTF.

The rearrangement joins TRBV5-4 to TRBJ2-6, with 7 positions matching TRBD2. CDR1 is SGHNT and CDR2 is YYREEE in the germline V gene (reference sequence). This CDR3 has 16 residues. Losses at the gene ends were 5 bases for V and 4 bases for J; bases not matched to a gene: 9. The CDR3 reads CASSRNGGTGANVLTF. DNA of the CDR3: TGTGCCAGCAGTAGAAACGGGGGGACCGGGGCCAACGTCCTGACTTTC. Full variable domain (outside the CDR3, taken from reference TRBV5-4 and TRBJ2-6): ETGVTQSPTHLIKTRGQQVTLRCSSQSGHNTVSWYQQALGQGPQFIFQYYREEENGRGNFPPRFSGLQFPNYSSELNVNALELDDSALYLCASSRNGGTGANVLTFGAGSRLTVL.

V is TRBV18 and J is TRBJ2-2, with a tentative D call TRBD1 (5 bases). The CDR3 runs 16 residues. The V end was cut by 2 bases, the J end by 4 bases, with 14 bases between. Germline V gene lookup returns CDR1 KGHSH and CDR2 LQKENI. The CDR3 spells CASSPDPGPVTGELFF. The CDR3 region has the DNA TGTGCCAGCTCACCAGACCCAGGGCCAGTCACCGGGGAGCTGTTTTTT.

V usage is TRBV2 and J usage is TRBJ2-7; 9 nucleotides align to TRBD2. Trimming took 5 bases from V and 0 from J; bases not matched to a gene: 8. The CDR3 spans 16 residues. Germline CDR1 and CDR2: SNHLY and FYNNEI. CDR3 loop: CASSIRSSGTSYEQYF. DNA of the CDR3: TGTGCCAGCAGTATAAGGTCTAGCGGGACCTCCTACGAGCAGTACTTC.

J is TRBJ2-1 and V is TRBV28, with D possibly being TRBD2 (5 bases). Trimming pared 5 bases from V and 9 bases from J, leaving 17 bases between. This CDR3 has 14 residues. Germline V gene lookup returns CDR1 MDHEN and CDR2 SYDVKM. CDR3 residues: CASSLQPGEREQFF. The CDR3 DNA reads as TGTGCCAGCAGTCTGCAACCCGGGGAGCGTGAGCAGTTCTTC.

CDR3 sequence reads: CSVCDRGHYEQYF. The CDR3 region has the DNA TGCAGCGTCTGTGACAGGGGACACTACGAGCAGTACTTC. V gene TRBV29-1 combines with J gene TRBJ2-7; TRBD1 aligns across 8 bases. V shed 6 bases and J 3 bases; nucleotides not matched to a gene: 7. The CDR3 runs 13 residues. Germline values: CDR1 SQVTM, CDR2 ANQGSEA.

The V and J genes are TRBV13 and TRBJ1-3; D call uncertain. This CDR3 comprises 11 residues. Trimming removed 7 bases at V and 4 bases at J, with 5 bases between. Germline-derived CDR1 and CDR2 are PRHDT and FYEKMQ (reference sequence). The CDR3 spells CASILGNTIYF. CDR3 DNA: TGTGCCAGCATCCTCGGAAACACCATATATTTT.